The present TCR beta chain was sequenced within a study of patients and donors after allogeneic stem cell transplantation. This clonotype was detected only a few times. Each CDR3 protein gets one entry after TCRdb re-called the RT-PCR reads with MiXCR. This table holds roughly 880,000 distinct CDR3 sequences, about a sixth found once. CDR1 and CDR2 (germline): GTSNPN, SVGIG (reference sequence). The ends were cut back, 6 bases at V and 0 bases at J, with 10 bases in the middle. The CDR3 has 13 residues. The source is a human donor who was either an allogeneic HSCT recipient or a stem cell or donor lymphocyte infusion donor (not recorded which). It is not recorded whose cells these are; they may come from a transplant donor. Sequencing was performed on blood, either unsorted or a sorted T cell fraction (not recorded which). The chain couples TRBV30 to TRBJ2-3; no clear D gene. CDR3 protein: CACTLQSTDTQYF. The CDR3 bases are TGTGCCTGCACTCTACAGAGCACAGATACGCAGTATTTT.